This TCR beta chain comes out of a study of blood T cell repertoires in COVID-19. Assay used: immunoSEQ multiplex PCR; TCRdb lists only in-frame clones, some missing. The repertoire holds 25,000 to 30,000 clones, with 70% to 90% as singletons. CDR3 length equals 15 residues. V lost 3 bases and J lost 0; bases outside the gene matches: 5. Germline values: CDR1 SGHNT, CDR2 YYREEE (reference sequence). This receptor was obtained from a human donor in a cohort sampled during active COVID-19. Sample: peripheral blood. The chain is built from TRBV5-4 and TRBJ1-1, with 7 bases lining up with TRBD1. The CDR3 loop reads CASSSGQNLNTEAFF. The CDR3 region has the DNA TGTGCCAGCAGCTCGGGACAGAACCTGAACACTGAAGCTTTCTTT.